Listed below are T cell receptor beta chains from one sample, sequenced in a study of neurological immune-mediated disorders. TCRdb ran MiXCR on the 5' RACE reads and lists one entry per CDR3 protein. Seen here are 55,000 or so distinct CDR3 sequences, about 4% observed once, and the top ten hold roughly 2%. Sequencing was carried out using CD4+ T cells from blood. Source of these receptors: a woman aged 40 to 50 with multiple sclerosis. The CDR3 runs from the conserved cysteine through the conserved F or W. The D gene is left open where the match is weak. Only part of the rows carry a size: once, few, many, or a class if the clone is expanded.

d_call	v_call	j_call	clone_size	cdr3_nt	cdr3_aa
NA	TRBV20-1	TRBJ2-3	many	TGCAGTGCTAGAGCACACCGCGGGGGCTCACCAGATACGCAGTATTTT	CSARAHRGGSPDTQYF
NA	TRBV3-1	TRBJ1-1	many	TGTGCCAGCAGCCAAGATAGTAGGGGCTCTGAAGCTTTCTTT	CASSQDSRGSEAFF
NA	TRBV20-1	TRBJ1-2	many	TGCAGTGCTAGAGACCTCGATGATGGCTACACCTTC	CSARDLDDGYTF
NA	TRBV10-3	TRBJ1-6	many	TGTGCCATCAGTGAGGCTGTGGGGGGGCATAATTCACCCCTCCACTTT	CAISEAVGGHNSPLHF
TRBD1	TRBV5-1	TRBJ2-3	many	TGCGCCAGCAGTGAGGGGGCAGGCTCAGATACGCAGTATTTT	CASSEGAGSDTQYF
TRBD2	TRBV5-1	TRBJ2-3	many	TGCGCCAGCAGCTTGGAGGCTAGCGGGGTGGGCACAGATACGCAGTATTTT	CASSLEASGVGTDTQYF
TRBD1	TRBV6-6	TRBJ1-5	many	TGTGCCAGCAGTTACCAGGGGGGCAATCAGCCCCAGCATTTT	CASSYQGGNQPQHF
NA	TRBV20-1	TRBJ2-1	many	TGCAGTGCTATACCGCGTTGGAGGGGTCATGAGCAGTTCTTC	CSAIPRWRGHEQFF
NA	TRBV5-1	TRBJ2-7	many	TGCGCCAGCAGCTTGGGGGGGACAATCTACGAGCAGTACTTC	CASSLGGTIYEQYF
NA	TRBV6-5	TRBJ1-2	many	TGTGCCAGCAGTTACTGGGGGAGCGGCTACACCTTC	CASSYWGSGYTF
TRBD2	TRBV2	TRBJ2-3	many	TGTGCCAGCAGCTCCCGAGGGCGGGGGGCGAGCACAGATACGCAGTATTTT	CASSSRGRGASTDTQYF
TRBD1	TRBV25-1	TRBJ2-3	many	TGTGCCGGACAGGGAGCGAGCACAGATACGCAGTATTTT	CAGQGASTDTQYF
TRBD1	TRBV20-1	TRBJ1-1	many	TGCAGTGCTAGAGATCCGGGGACAGGGAGCACTGAAGCTTTCTTT	CSARDPGTGSTEAFF
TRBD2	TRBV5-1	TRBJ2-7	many	TGCGCCAGCAGCCGCCTGACTAGCACTCCCTACGAGCAGTACTTC	CASSRLTSTPYEQYF
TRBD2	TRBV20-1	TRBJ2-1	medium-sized	TGCAGTGCAACCTCGGGGGGGCGAAAAATGAATGAGCAGTTCTTC	CSATSGGRKMNEQFF
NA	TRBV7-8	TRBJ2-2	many	TGTGCCAGCAGCCTCGCCGAGGGGTGGAACACCGGGGAGCTGTTTTTT	CASSLAEGWNTGELFF
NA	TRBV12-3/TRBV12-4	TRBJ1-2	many	TGTGCCAGCAGTTTAGGATCGACAGTAAACTATGGCTACACCTTC	CASSLGSTVNYGYTF
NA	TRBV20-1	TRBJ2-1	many	TGCAGTGCTGCGCCTACATCTTTAGATGAGCAGTTCTTC	CSAAPTSLDEQFF
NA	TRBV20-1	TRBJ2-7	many	TGCAGTGCTAGAGATGAGAACGAGGGGTGGTACGAGCAGTACTTC	CSARDENEGWYEQYF
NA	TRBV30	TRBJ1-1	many	TGTGCCTGGAAAAATTCCGGGGTGGCCACTGAAGCTTTCTTT	CAWKNSGVATEAFF
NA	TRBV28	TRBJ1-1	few	TGTGCCAGCAGTTCGCCGGGGGAAAACACTGAAGCTTTCTTT	CASSSPGENTEAFF
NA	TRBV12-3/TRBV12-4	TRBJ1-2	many	TGTGCCAGCACGAGGGGACGCGATGGCTACACCTTC	CASTRGRDGYTF
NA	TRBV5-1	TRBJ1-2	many	TGCGCCAGCAGCTGGGACGGGGTCAGGGGAGTAAATGGCTACACCTTC	CASSWDGVRGVNGYTF
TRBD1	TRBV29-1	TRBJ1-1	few	TGCAGCGTTGGACAGGGGCCGAACACTGAAGCTTTCTTT	CSVGQGPNTEAFF
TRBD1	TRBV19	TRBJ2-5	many	TGTGCCAGTAGACCGGGACAGGGGGCCGGGGAGACCCAGTACTTC	CASRPGQGAGETQYF
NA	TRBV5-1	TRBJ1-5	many	TGCGCCAGCAATCAGCCCCAGCATTTT	CASNQPQHF
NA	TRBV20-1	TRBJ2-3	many	TGCAGTGCTAGCCCGGCAGGGAGCACAGATACGCAGTATTTT	CSASPAGSTDTQYF
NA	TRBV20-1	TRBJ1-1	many	TGCAGTGTTACGGAGCGGGGTGAAGCTTTCTTT	CSVTERGEAFF
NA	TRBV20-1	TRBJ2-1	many	TGCAGTGCTAGTGCCCCCGGGGTCGGTTCCAATGAGCAGTTCTTC	CSASAPGVGSNEQFF
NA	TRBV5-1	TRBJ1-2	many	TGTGCCAGCAGCTTGGAGGGGGGAAGCTATGGCTACACCTTC	CASSLEGGSYGYTF
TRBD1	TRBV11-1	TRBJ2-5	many	TGTGCCAGCAGCGACCCGGGACAGGGGGCCGAGACCCAGTACTTC	CASSDPGQGAETQYF
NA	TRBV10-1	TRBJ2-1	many	TGCGCCAGCAGTGAGGAAGCGTGGAATGAGCAGTTCTTC	CASSEEAWNEQFF
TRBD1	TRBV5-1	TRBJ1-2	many	TGCGCCAGCAGCTTGAGAGGGGACAGGGTGACAACGAATGGCTACACCTTC	CASSLRGDRVTTNGYTF
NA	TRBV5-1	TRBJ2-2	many	TGCGCCAGCAGCTCACAGGGAGGCACCGGGGAGCTGTTTTTT	CASSSQGGTGELFF
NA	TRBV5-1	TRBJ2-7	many	TGCGCCAGCAGCTTACTTCGGGGATCCTACGAGCAGTACTTC	CASSLLRGSYEQYF
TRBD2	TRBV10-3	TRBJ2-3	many	TGTGCCATCAGTGAGTCGATCTTAGGGCGGGGGAGTACGCAGTATTTT	CAISESILGRGSTQYF
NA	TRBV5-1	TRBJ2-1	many	TGCGCCAGCAGCTTTACCAGACAGGACAATGAGCAGTTCTTC	CASSFTRQDNEQFF
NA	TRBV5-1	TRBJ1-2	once	TGTGCCAGCAGCTTGGGTGGACTGGGGGCGAGCTACACCTTC	CASSLGGLGASYTF
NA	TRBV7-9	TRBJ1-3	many	TGTGCCAGCACCTCCGGACGGGCAGTCACGCCTGGTTCTGGAAACACCATATATTTT	CASTSGRAVTPGSGNTIYF
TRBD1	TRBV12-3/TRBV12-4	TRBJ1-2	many	TGTGCCAGCAGAATCGCGGAGGGACAGGCGAGAAACTATGGCTACACCTTC	CASRIAEGQARNYGYTF
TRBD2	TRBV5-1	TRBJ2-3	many	TGCGCCAGCAGCGTTGGTAACGCGGGGGTCTTAGCTAGCACAGATACGCAGTATTTT	CASSVGNAGVLASTDTQYF
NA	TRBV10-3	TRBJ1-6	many	TGTGCCGCCAGAACAAAAGGCTCACCCCTCCACTTT	CAARTKGSPLHF
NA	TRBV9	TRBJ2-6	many	TGTGCCAGCAGCGCCCCCCCTTCTGGGGCCAACGTCCTGACTTTC	CASSAPPSGANVLTF
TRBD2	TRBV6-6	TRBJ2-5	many	TGTGCCAGCAGCAAACAGCCAAGCGGGGGGCGCCAAGAGACCCAGTACTTC	CASSKQPSGGRQETQYF
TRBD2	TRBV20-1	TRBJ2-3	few	TGCAGTGCTAGACGTGGTGTGACTAGCGGGGGACACACAGATACGCAGTATTTT	CSARRGVTSGGHTDTQYF
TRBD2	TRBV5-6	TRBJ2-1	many	TGTGCCAGCAGCTTGGGGATGGCGGGGGGCCGTAATGAGCAGTTCTTC	CASSLGMAGGRNEQFF
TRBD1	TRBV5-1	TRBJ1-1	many	TGCGCCAGCAGCTCGGGACCTCAAACAGGGGGAACTGAAGCTTTCTTT	CASSSGPQTGGTEAFF
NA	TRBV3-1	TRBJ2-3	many	TGTGCCAGCAGCCAAGGGGCGGGGGCCACAGATACGCAGTATTTT	CASSQGAGATDTQYF
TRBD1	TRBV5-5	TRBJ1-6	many	TGTGCCAGCAGCAGCGACAGGGTAGCCTCACCCCTCCACTTT	CASSSDRVASPLHF
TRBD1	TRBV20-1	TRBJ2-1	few	TGCAGTGCAGGGACAGCCTCCTCAACCTACAATGAGCAGTTCTTC	CSAGTASSTYNEQFF
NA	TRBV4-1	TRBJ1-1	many	TGCGCCAGCAGCCCATACAGGGTTTGGGGCGACTCTAGTTGGTATTTGAACACTGAAGCTTTCTTT	CASSPYRVWGDSSWYLNTEAFF
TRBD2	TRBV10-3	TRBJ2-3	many	TGTGCCATCCGGGGGGTGAGCACAGATACGCAGTATTTT	CAIRGVSTDTQYF
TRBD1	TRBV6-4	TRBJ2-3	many	TGTGCCAGCAGTGACACCGGGACAGGGACAGATACGCAGTATTTT	CASSDTGTGTDTQYF
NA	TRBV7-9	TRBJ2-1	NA	TGTGCCAGCAGCCCCCAGGGGGGTGAGCAGTTCTTC	CASSPQGGEQFF